This T cell receptor (beta chain) was sequenced during a study of OX40 agonist ivuxolimab in advanced cancers. At the level of the whole study: Ivuxolimab, which targeted the costimulatory receptor OX40 (CD134), was an agonistic, fully human IgG2 monoclonal antibody. Among the roughly 50 dose-escalation patients, around 20 had hepatocellular carcinoma, 15 or so melanoma, 9 renal cell carcinoma and 9 head and neck cancer. The dose-escalation cohort was about 83% male with a mean age of approximately 59 years, ranging from roughly 23 to 90. Peripheral TCRbeta sequencing was intended to test whether TCR sequence diversity was altered and clonal T-cell expansion was caused by ivuxolimab. Prior anti-PD-1, anti-PD-L1 or anti-CTLA-4 therapy was permitted, and 40% of dose-escalation patients had received checkpoint inhibitors. Intravenous ivuxolimab was administered to patients every 2 weeks at six dose levels: 0.01, 0.1, 0.3, 1.5, 3 and 10 mg/kg. The paper describes the monotherapy dose-escalation part (N ≈ 52 patients) of the phase I trial of ivuxolimab. Three dose-escalation patients achieved partial responses, one with hepatocellular carcinoma and two with cutaneous melanoma. What the study reported, not specific to this receptor: In the 0.1-3.0 mg/kg groups, partial responders were among the patients with the lowest normalized peripheral clonal expansion, particularly in CD8+ T cells. The antigen specificity of the clonally expanded peripheral T cells was not determined. At doses of 0.1 to 3.0 mg/kg, clonal expansion of both CD4+ and CD8+ blood T cells was observed from baseline to week 6. After ivuxolimab, expanded clones were on average more numerous among CD8+ T cells than among CD4+ T cells. Low levels of normalized T-cell clonal expansion were also seen in some patients who did not respond.

The trial excluded patients who had a history of autoimmune disease or who were on systemic immunosuppression. Peripheral blood for TCR sequencing was collected from all dose cohorts at baseline, on cycle 4 day 1, and on cycle 7 day 1. Samples were obtained from an open-label, multicenter, first-in-human phase I dose-escalation trial of ivuxolimab. Adults with locally advanced or metastatic melanoma, renal cell carcinoma, hepatocellular carcinoma or head and neck squamous cell carcinoma were enrolled in the trial. Before TCR sequencing, CD4+ T cells and CD8+ T cells from peripheral blood were sorted into separate populations. V was cut back by 7 bases and J by 4 bases, leaving a gap of 8 bases between them. The CDR3 has 13 amino acids, counting the end cysteine and phenylalanine. Only CDR3 DNA remains: 39 bases, in frame from the first base. The germline V gene (reference sequence) yields WNHNN for CDR1 and SYGVQD for CDR2.

Genomic DNA was extracted from sorted cells for sequencing of the TCRbeta CDR3 region. The immunoSEQ Assay was used for sequencing of TCRbeta CDR3 regions. In TCRdb, the immuneACCESS table is reduced to in-frame sequences with V and J assigned. These tables do not hold every clone; where another copy was compared, an unresolved V gene accounts for under half, and the others remain unexplained. The sample table shows 13,000 or so clones, and 82% are seen once. 44% of the sample belongs to the ten largest clones. Points on this clone: Its cognate antigen has yet to be identified. Base qualities are not provided; no much larger clone lies one nucleotide away.

The sequence was obtained from an adult with an advanced solid tumor such as melanoma, head and neck, liver or kidney cancer. Sample: CD4+ or CD8+ T cells sorted from blood, taken in a trial of the OX40 agonist ivuxolimab. The sequence links TRBV10-1 to TRBJ1-6, with TRBD1 tentatively as D gene (5 bases match). The DNA reads as follows: TGCGCCAGCAACGGGGGGTATAATTCACCCCTCCACTTT. It translates to CASNGGYNSPLHF.